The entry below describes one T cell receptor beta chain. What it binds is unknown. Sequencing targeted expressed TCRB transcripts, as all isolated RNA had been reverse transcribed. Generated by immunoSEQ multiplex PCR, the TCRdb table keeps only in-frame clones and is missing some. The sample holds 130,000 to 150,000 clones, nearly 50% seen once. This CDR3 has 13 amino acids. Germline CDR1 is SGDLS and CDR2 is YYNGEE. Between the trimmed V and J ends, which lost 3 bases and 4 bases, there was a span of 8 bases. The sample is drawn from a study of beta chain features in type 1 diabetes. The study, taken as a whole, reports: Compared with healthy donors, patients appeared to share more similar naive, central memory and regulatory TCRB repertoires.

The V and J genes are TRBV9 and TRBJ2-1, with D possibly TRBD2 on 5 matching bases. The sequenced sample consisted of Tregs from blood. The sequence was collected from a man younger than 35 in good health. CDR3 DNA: TGTGCCAGCAGCGCAGGACTTTACAATGAGCAGTTCTTC. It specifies CASSAGLYNEQFF.